Sequencing of this T cell receptor beta chain was carried out in a study of T cell responses to AZD1222 COVID-19 vaccine. Across the whole study: Pooled together were second doses at about 4 or about 12 weeks. Findings of the study overall: Spike-specific TCR breadth and depth both grew after two AZD1222 doses. Females made up more of the donors, who were largely white British, and clonal diversity may have come out too low.

In germline, CDR1 is LNHDA, CDR2 SQIVND (reference sequence). The V gene end was trimmed by 5 bases and the J gene end by 10 bases; junction bases not matched to a gene: 5. CDR3 length equals 12 residues. Repertoires were generated with immunoSEQ multiplex PCR, while TCRdb's copy carries only in-frame clones and drops some. The table has about 130,000 clones, roughly 85% seen once; the top ten hold 7.6%. In the case of this clone: Its antigen is not known.

The V call is TRBV19, the J call TRBJ2-1, with TRBD2 matching over 7 bases. The source is an adult in good health. Material: peripheral blood, obtained on day 0 of AZD1222 vaccination. CDR3 in DNA: TGTGCCAGTAGTTCTACCGGGGGGGAGCAGTTCTTC. Encoded protein: CASSSTGGEQFF.